This TCR beta chain was found in a study of T cell responses to AZD1222 COVID-19 vaccine. Using immunoSEQ multiplex PCR, the repertoire was profiled, and TCRdb retains in-frame clones only, with some absent. The table lists approximately 98,000 clones, more than 70% of them singletons, with 3% to 3.5% in the top ten. This CDR3 comprises 12 residues. J lost 9 bases, V lost 10 bases, and 10 bases had no gene match. Germline-derived CDR1 and CDR2 are SNHLY and FYNNEI. The chain links TRBV2 to TRBJ2-3, with 7 bases identical to TRBD2. This specimen was peripheral blood, taken on day 0 of MenACWY control vaccination. The clonotype originates from an adult in good health. The CDR3 reads CATLGGGRTQYF. Here the CDR3 DNA reads TGTGCCACCCTTGGGGGGGGAAGGACGCAGTATTTT.